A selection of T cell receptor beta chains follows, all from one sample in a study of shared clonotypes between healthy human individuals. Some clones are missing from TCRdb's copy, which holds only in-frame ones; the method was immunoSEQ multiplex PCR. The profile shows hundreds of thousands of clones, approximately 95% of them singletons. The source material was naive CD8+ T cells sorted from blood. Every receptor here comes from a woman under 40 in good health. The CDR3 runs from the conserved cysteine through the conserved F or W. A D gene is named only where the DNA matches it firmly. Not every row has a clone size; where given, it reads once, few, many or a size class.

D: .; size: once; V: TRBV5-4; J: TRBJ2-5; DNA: TGTGCCAGCAGCCCCGGGGGCGGGCCCTTTCAAGAGACCCAGTACTTC; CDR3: CASSPGGGPFQETQYF
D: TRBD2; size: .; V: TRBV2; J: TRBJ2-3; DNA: TGTGCCACCCGACTAGCGGACACCAGATCCTTAGATACGCAGTATTTT; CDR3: CATRLADTRSLDTQYF
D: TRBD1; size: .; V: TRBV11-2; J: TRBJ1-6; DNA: TGTGCCAGCAGCTATGACAGGGGTAATTCACCCCTCCACTTT; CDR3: CASSYDRGNSPLHF
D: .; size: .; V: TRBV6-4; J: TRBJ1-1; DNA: TGTGCCAGCAGGGGGGAGGGGGCTGAAGCTTTCTTT; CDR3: CASRGEGAEAFF
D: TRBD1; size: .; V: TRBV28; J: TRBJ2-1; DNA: TGTGCCAGCAGGATCAGGGGGCCTTACAATGAGCAGTTCTTC; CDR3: CASRIRGPYNEQFF
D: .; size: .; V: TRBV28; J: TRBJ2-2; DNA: TGTGCCAGCAGGACCCCCAGGGAATATTTGCCCGGGGAGCTGTTTTTT; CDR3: CASRTPREYLPGELFF
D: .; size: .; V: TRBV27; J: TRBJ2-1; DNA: TGTGCCAGCAGTTTTTGGTGGGGAGAAGAGCAGTTCTTC; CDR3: CASSFWWGEEQFF
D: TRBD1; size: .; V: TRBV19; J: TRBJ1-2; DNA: TGTGCCAGTACCCAGGGGGAATTGGATGGCTACACCTTC; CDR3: CASTQGELDGYTF
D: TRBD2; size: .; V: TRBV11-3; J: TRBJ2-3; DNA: TGTGCCAGCAGCCCCCAGCGGGGCATCACAGATACGCAGTATTTT; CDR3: CASSPQRGITDTQYF
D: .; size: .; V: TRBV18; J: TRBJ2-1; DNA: TGTGCCAGCTCACCACCCCCGGCAGGGCGACTCAATGAGCAGTTCTTC; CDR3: CASSPPPAGRLNEQFF
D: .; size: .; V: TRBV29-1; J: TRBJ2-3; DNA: TGCAGCGTGGACCTTATAACAGATACGCAGTATTTT; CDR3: CSVDLITDTQYF
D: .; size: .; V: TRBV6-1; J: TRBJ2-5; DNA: TGTGCCAGCAGGGGAGTTGAGGTTGGGGGAGTGACCCAGTACTTC; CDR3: CASRGVEVGGVTQYF
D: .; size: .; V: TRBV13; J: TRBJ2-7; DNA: TGTGCCAGCAGCTTAGGCCTGTCGGGGCTTCTCGGCGAGCAGTACTTC; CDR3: CASSLGLSGLLGEQYF
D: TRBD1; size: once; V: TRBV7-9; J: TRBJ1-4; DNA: TGTGCCAGCAAGACAGGGCCTACTAATGAAAAACTGTTTTTT; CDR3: CASKTGPTNEKLFF
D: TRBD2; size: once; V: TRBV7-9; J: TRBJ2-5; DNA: TGTGCCAGCAGCCCTTCCGGGCTAGCGGGAGAAGAGACCCAGTACTTC; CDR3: CASSPSGLAGEETQYF
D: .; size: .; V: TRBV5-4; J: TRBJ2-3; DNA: TGTGCCAGCAGCGTCCCGGAAAGCACAGATACGCAGTATTTT; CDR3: CASSVPESTDTQYF
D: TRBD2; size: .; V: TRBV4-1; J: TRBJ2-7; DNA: TGCGCCAGCAGCCATACGACTAGCGGGAGCTCCTACGAGCAGTACTTC; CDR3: CASSHTTSGSSYEQYF
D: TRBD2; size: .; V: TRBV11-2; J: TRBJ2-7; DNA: TGTGCCAGCAGCTTTCTCGGCGGGAGTGGGGACTACGAGCAGTACTTC; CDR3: CASSFLGGSGDYEQYF
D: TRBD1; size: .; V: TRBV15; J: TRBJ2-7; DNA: TGTGCCACCAGCAGAGGGACAGGGCTAGGCGAGCAGTACTTC; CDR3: CATSRGTGLGEQYF
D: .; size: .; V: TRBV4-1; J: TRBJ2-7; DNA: TGCGCCAGCAGCCAAGACGGGAGCTACTACGAGCAGTACTTC; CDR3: CASSQDGSYYEQYF
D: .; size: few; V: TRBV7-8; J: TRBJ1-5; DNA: TGTGCCAGCAGCCTAAGGGACAGCAATCAGCCCCAGCATTTT; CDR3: CASSLRDSNQPQHF
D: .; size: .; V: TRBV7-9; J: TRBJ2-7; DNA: TGTGCCAGCAGCTCCTGGATGAGGGCCGAGCAGTACTTC; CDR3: CASSSWMRAEQYF
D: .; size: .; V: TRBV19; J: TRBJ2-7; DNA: TGTGCCAGTAGTATATTTCCCGGGGGCGGCTACGAGCAGTACTTC; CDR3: CASSIFPGGGYEQYF
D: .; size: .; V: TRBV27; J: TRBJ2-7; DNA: TGTGCCAGCAGTCACGGGATCTCCTACGAGCAGTACTTC; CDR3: CASSHGISYEQYF
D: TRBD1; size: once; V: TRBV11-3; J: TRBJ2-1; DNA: TGTGCCAGCAGCTCCCCCGGGACAGGGCAGTTCTTC; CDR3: CASSSPGTGQFF
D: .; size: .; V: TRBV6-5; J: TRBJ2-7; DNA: TGTGCCAGCAGTTACTCGGTACTGGGTAGGGACGAGCAGTACTTC; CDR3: CASSYSVLGRDEQYF
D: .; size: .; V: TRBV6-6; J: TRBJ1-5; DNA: TGTGCCAGCGGGCCAGGGCAAGGGAGCAATCAGCCCCAGCATTTT; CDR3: CASGPGQGSNQPQHF
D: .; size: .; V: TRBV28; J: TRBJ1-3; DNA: TGTGCCAGCATCTTGGGAAGTTCTGGAAACACCATATATTTT; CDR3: CASILGSSGNTIYF
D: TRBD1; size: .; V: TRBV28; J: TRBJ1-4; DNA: TGTGCCAGCGGACAGGGTAGCGAAAAACTGTTTTTT; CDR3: CASGQGSEKLFF
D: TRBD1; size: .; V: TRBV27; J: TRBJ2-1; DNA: TGTGCCAGCAGTACGACAGGGTCCTACAATGAGCAGTTCTTC; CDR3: CASSTTGSYNEQFF
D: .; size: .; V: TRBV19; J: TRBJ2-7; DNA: TGTGCCAGTAGTACCTTGGACAGAACCCCTAACGAGCAGTACTTC; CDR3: CASSTLDRTPNEQYF
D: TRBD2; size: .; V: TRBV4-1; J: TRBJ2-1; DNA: TGCGCCAGCAGCTTAACCGGGACTAGCCACAATGAGCAGTTCTTC; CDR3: CASSLTGTSHNEQFF
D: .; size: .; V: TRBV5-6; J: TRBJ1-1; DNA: TGTGCCAGCAGAGAGGTGGGCTCCACTGAAGCTTTCTTT; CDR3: CASREVGSTEAFF
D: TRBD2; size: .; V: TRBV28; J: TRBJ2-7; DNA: TGTGCCAGCAGTTTCCGGGGACTAGACCGAACCTACGAGCAGTACTTC; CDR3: CASSFRGLDRTYEQYF
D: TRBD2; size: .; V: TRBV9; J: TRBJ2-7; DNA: TGTGCCAGCAGCGTTTCGGGAGGGCCGGCCTACGAGCAGTACTTC; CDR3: CASSVSGGPAYEQYF
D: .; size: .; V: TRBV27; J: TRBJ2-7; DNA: TGTGCCAGCAGTTTAGGCGGGGCGCGCTACGAGCAGTACTTC; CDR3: CASSLGGARYEQYF
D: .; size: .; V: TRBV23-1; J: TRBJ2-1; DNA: TGCGCCAGCAGTCAATCGAGTTACAATGAGCAGTTCTTC; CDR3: CASSQSSYNEQFF
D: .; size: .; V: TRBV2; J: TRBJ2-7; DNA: TGTGCCAGCAGTGACGGTTTTCTCGAGCAGTACTTC; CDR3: CASSDGFLEQYF
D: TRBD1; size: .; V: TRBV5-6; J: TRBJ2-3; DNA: TGTGCCAGCAGCATCCGGGACAGGGGGAGCACAGATACGCAGTATTTT; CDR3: CASSIRDRGSTDTQYF
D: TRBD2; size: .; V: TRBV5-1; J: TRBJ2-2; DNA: TGCGCCAGCAGCTTGGAAAATCTGGCGGGGGATCCGAATTGGGGTACCGGGGAGCTGTTTTTT; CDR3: CASSLENLAGDPNWGTGELFF
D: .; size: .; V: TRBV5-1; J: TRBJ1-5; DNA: TGCGCCAGCAGCACGACTCTGAATCAGCCCCAGCATTTT; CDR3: CASSTTLNQPQHF
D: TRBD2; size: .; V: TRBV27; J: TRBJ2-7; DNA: TGTGCCAGCAGTTTTTCTGCGGGAGTGCAATCCTACGAGCAGTACTTC; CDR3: CASSFSAGVQSYEQYF
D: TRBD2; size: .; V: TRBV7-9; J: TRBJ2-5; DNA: TGTGCCAGCAGCCACTGGACTAGCGGGAGGGTGGAGACCCAGTACTTC; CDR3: CASSHWTSGRVETQYF
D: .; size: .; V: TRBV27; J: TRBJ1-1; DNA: TGTGCCAGCAGGGGAACCGGGACTCAGGCTTTCTTT; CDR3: CASRGTGTQAFF
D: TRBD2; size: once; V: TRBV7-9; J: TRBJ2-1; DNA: TGTGCCAGCAGCTCCGGGACTAGCGCCAAGTTCTTC; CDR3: CASSSGTSAKFF
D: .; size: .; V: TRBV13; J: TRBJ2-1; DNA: TGTGCCAGCAGCTTACACAATGAGCAGTTCTTC; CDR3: CASSLHNEQFF
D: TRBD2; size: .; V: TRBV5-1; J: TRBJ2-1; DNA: TGCGCCAGCAGCTTGAAAACTAGCGGGACCGGGTTTCAGTTCTTC; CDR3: CASSLKTSGTGFQFF
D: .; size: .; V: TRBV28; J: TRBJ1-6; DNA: TGTGCCAGCAGTTTGGAGGGATCAAATTCACCCCTCCACTTT; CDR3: CASSLEGSNSPLHF
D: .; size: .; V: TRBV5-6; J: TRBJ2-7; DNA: TGTGCCAGCAGCTTGGGTCTTCCGAGGGGGATAAACTACGAGCAGTACTTC; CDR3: CASSLGLPRGINYEQYF
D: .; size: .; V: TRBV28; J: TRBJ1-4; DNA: TGTGCCAGCATCCGTCGGGAGGGAGGTGAAAAACTGTTTTTT; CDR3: CASIRREGGEKLFF
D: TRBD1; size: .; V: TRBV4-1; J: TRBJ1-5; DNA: TGCGCCAGCAGCCAAACAACAGGGGCGCTAGGTCAGCCCCAGCATTTT; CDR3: CASSQTTGALGQPQHF
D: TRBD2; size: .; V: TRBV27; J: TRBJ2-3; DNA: TGTGCCAGCAGTCCCGCTAGCGGGAGTAGCCCAGATACGCAGTATTTT; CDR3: CASSPASGSSPDTQYF
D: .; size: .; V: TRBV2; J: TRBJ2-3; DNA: TGTGCCAGCAGTGACAGGGGAAGCACAGATACGCAGTATTTT; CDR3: CASSDRGSTDTQYF
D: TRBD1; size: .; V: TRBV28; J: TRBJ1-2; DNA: TGTGCCAGCTTCTTCGGACAGGGGGGCTACACCTTC; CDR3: CASFFGQGGYTF
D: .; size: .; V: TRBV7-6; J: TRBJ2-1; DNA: TGTGCCAGCAGCTTAGAGGCGGGAATACGGGAGGAGCAGTTCTTC; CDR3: CASSLEAGIREEQFF
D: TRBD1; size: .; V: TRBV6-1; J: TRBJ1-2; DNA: TGTGCCAGCAGTGAGGCAGGGGGCACGCCTGACTATGGCTACACCTTC; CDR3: CASSEAGGTPDYGYTF
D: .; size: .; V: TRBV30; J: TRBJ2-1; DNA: TGTGCCTGGAGTGTAGGGTATGAGCAGTTCTTC; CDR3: CAWSVGYEQFF
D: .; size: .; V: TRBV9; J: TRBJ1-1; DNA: TGTGCCAGCAGCGTAGATGGGGAGGTGAACACTGAAGCTTTCTTT; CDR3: CASSVDGEVNTEAFF
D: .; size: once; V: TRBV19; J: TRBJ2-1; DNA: TGTGCCAGTAGTCTTAACGCGGGACCCTACAATGAGCAGTTCTTC; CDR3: CASSLNAGPYNEQFF
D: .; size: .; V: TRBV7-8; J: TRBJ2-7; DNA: TGTGCCAGCAGCTTAGCGGGCGGGGCCTACGAGCAGTACTTC; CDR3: CASSLAGGAYEQYF